The text below deals with one T cell receptor beta chain. This record comes from a study of blood T cells in healthy people across ages. A second roughly 6 to 11 cycle PCR used barcoded and J-beta primers. TCRdb reanalysed the 5' RACE reads using MiXCR and keeps one entry per CDR3 protein. There are around 750,000 distinct CDR3 sequences in the sample; 50% to 65% occur only once, and about 38% lies in the top ten. V shed 9 bases and J shed 2 bases, with 11 bases lying between them. The CDR3 is 12 residues long. The germline CDR1 and CDR2 sequences are SNHLY and FYNNEI. V and J are TRBV2 and TRBJ2-7, with a tentative D call TRBD2 (5 bases). The TCR originated in a man aged 80 or over in good health. The material sequenced was blood. Written as DNA, the CDR3 is TGTGCCAGTCTAGCAGGAGCCTACGAGCAGTACTTC. Translation gives CASLAGAYEQYF.